The 21 T cell receptor beta chains reported below all come from one sample, sequenced in a study of glioma-infiltrating T cells after dendritic cell vaccination. Sequencing used immunoSEQ multiplex PCR; TCRdb keeps in-frame clones, though not all of them. Of 80,000 to 100,000 clones listed, approximately 84% are singletons. Indicated time point: after dendritic cell vaccination, including at tumor progression/relapse. Specimen: blood, collected after dendritic cell vaccination. Source of these receptors: a human donor with glioblastoma.

The chain employs TRBV5-6 and TRBJ1-6, with D maybe TRBD1 (6 bases). CDR1 is SGHDT, CDR2 YYEEEE, per germline. V lost 4 bases, J lost 7 bases, and 15 bases lay in between. The CDR3 is made up of 15 amino acids. CDR3 sequence (DNA): TGTGCCAGCAGCCCGAGGACAGACCAAAATTCACCCCTCCACTTT. Translating gives CASSPRTDQNSPLHF.

The chain recombines TRBV5-1 with TRBJ1-1, with TRBD1 as a possible D gene (6 bases). The CDR3 loop spans 12 amino acids. Trimming removed 7 bases from V and 3 bases from J, with 10 bases in between. CDR1 and CDR2 (germline): SGHRS, YFSETQ. CDR3 nucleotides: TGCGCCAGCCGGAAGGGGGACACTGAAGCTTTCTTT. It encodes CASRKGDTEAFF.

The chain carries TRBV19 and TRBJ2-7; D unclear. With 6 bases removed from V and 2 bases from J, the gap between germline ends came to 14 bases. Germline lookup yields CDR1 LNHDA and CDR2 SQIVND (reference sequence). The CDR3 loop spans 14 amino acids. The CDR3 nucleotides read TGTGCCAGTAGCCAACGCCGTGGGCCCTACGAGCAGTACTTC. Its translation: CASSQRRGPYEQYF. Full variable domain (outside the CDR3, taken from reference TRBV19 and TRBJ2-7): DGGITQSPKYLFRKEGQNVTLSCEQNLNHDAMYWYRQDPGQGLRLIYYSQIVNDFQKGDIAEGYSVSREKKESFPLTVTSAQKNPTAFYLCASSQRRGPYEQYFGPGTRLTVT.

This chain uses TRBV18 with TRBJ1-1; TRBD1 matches at 7 bases. Germline trimming cut 3 bases from V and 4 bases from J; bases unmatched to any gene: 11. The CDR3 consists of 16 residues. Looked up from germline, CDR1 is KGHSH and CDR2 is LQKENI. In nucleotides, the CDR3 is TGTGCCAGCTCACCTTTCACAGGGGCGAGGCGCACTGAAGCTTTCTTT. It codes for CASSPFTGARRTEAFF.

The rearrangement joins TRBV28 to TRBJ1-1; 7 bases are shared with TRBD1. This CDR3 spans 15 amino acids. J was trimmed by 5 bases and V by 5 bases; bases with no gene match: 11. The germline V gene has CDR1 MDHEN and CDR2 SYDVKM. The CDR3 region has the DNA TGTGCCAGCAGTCGCGCCCGTAAACAGGGGACTGAAGCTTTCTTT. Translation gives CASSRARKQGTEAFF.

The chain couples TRBV10-3 to TRBJ2-5; TRBD2 aligns across 7 bases. Germline assignment: CDR1 ENHRY and CDR2 SYGVKD. The V gene end was trimmed by 5 bases and the J gene end by 4 bases; junction bases not matched to a gene: 10. The length of the CDR3 is 15 residues. The CDR3 bases are TGTGCCATCAGTCCCGGGGGAGGGGCCAGAGAGACCCAGTACTTC. Translated, it gives CAISPGGGARETQYF.

This clone was observed once. J is TRBJ2-1 and V is TRBV4-1; TRBD1 might be the D (6 bases). The V gene lost 1 base and the J gene lost 13 bases, with 14 bases spanning the gap. CDR1 and CDR2 from the germline V gene are MGHRA and YSYEKL. The CDR3 length is 13 residues. CDR3 region: CASSQVLGTYQFF. In nucleotides, the CDR3 is TGCGCCAGCAGCCAAGTACTAGGGACATATCAGTTCTTC.

The J gene is TRBJ1-4, the V gene TRBV6-1; possibly TRBD1 for D (6 bases). V was trimmed by 7 bases and J by 8 bases, leaving 14 bases between them. Germline V gene data show CDR1 as MNHNS and CDR2 as SASEGT. This CDR3 has 13 amino acids. CDR3 nucleotide sequence: TGTGCCAGCACCCTAGACAGGCCAGAAAAACTGTTTTTT. Translated: CASTLDRPEKLFF.

The chain recombines TRBV4-1 with TRBJ2-7, with 7 positions matching TRBD2. The CDR3 sequence is 15 residues long. With 6 bases clipped from V and 3 bases from J, the junction kept 11 bases outside the gene matches. Germline CDR1 is MGHRA and CDR2 is YSYEKL. In DNA, the CDR3 is TGCGCCAGCAGTCCCGAGGGAGGGTGGCGCTACGAGCAGTACTTC. Protein product: CASSPEGGWRYEQYF.

The gene calls are TRBV5-4 and TRBJ2-1; 9 nucleotides align to TRBD2. CDR3 length equals 15 residues. V gave up 4 bases and J gave up 4 bases; unmatched junction bases: 6. Germline V gives CDR1 SGHNT, CDR2 YYREEE (reference sequence). The CDR3 coding sequence is TGTGCCAGCAGCGTCAGCGGGGGGCATTACAATGAGCAGTTCTTC. Protein sequence: CASSVSGGHYNEQFF.

In its sample, this clone was seen once. The rearrangement links TRBV7-3 to TRBJ1-1; D possibly corresponds to TRBD1 (6 bases). This CDR3 comprises 15 residues. V shed 4 bases and J shed 0 bases, with 12 bases lying between them. Germline values: CDR1 SGHTA, CDR2 FQGTGA. The CDR3 nucleotides are TGTGCCAGCAGCTCGCAACAGGGTATGAACACTGAAGCTTTCTTT. It yields the protein CASSSQQGMNTEAFF.

The rearrangement uses TRBV30 and TRBJ2-3; 14 positions match TRBD2. The CDR3 is 17 amino acids. The junction had 11 bases not matched to a gene; V was cut back by 5 bases and J by 4 bases. Germline V gene data show CDR1 as GTSNPN and CDR2 as SVGIG (reference sequence). The CDR3 region has the DNA TGTGCCTGGGGGAGACTAGCGGGGGGGCTTAGCGCAGATACGCAGTATTTT. Translation gives CAWGRLAGGLSADTQYF.

This clone appeared a single time. The V and J genes are TRBV13 and TRBJ1-1; 9 nucleotides line up with TRBD1. The CDR3 length is 15 residues. Losses at the gene ends were 1 base for V and 1 base for J; bases not matched to a gene: 1. Germline CDR1 reads PRHDT; CDR2 reads FYEKMQ (reference sequence). In DNA form, the CDR3 reads TGTGCCAGCAGCTTAGTGGGACAGGGGAACACTGAAGCTTTCTTT. It translates to CASSLVGQGNTEAFF.

The table lists this clone with a few counts. The chain has TRBV12-5 and TRBJ1-3; D call uncertain. The CDR3 is 14 amino acids. The ends were cut back, 6 bases at V and 2 bases at J, with 11 bases in the middle. Germline V lookup: CDR1 LGHNT, CDR2 FRNRAP. The DNA for the CDR3 is TGTGCTAGTGGCAAACCTGGAGCTGGAAACACCATATATTTT. Protein: CASGKPGAGNTIYF.

V usage is TRBV6-6 and J usage is TRBJ2-3; TRBD2 matches at 8 bases. Germline CDR1 is MNHNY and CDR2 is SVGAGI (reference sequence). V was pared by 11 bases and J by 0 bases, with 7 bases of the junction left unmatched. This CDR3 comprises 14 residues. Written as DNA, the CDR3 is TGTGCCGGATCCGAGCGGGGGAGCACAGATACGCAGTATTTT. This gives the protein CAGSERGSTDTQYF.

V and J are TRBV19 and TRBJ1-2; 8 positions agree with TRBD1. Germline V gene sequence: CDR1 LNHDA, CDR2 SQIVND (reference sequence). J lost 0 bases, V lost 4 bases, and 4 bases had no gene match. This CDR3 is built from 15 residues. In nucleotides, the CDR3 is TGTGCCAGTAGTAAGGGACAGGCTACTAACTATGGCTACACCTTC. Translated, it gives CASSKGQATNYGYTF.

V is TRBV7-2 and J is TRBJ2-1; 7 bases are shared with TRBD1. Germline CDR1 is SGHTA and CDR2 is FQGNSA. V shed 4 bases, J shed 4 bases, and the junction held 10 bases outside the gene matches. The CDR3 has 16 amino acids. CDR3 bases: TGTGCCAGCAGCTCCCTAGGATCGACAGGGTACAATGAGCAGTTCTTC. Protein sequence: CASSSLGSTGYNEQFF. The full variable domain, rest sourced from reference TRBV7-2 and TRBJ2-1, is GAGVSQSPSNKVTEKGKDVELRCDPISGHTALYWYRQSLGQGLEFLIYFQGNSAPDKSGLPSDRFSAERTGGSVSTLTIQRTQQEDSAVYLCASSSLGSTGYNEQFFGPGTRLTVL.

The CDR3: CASSMTGKETQYF. In DNA, the CDR3 is TGCGCCAGCAGCATGACAGGGAAAGAGACCCAGTACTTC. The chain carries TRBV5-1 and TRBJ2-5; 7 bases are shared with TRBD1. Germline loops: CDR1 SGHRS, CDR2 YFSETQ. Trimming at V came to 4 bases and at J to 3 bases, leaving 3 bases not matched to a gene. The CDR3 spans 13 residues.

The count of this clone is one. V and J are TRBV7-3 and TRBJ2-2; TRBD2 matches at 7 bases. CDR1 and CDR2 from the germline V gene are SGHTA and FQGTGA. The CDR3 covers 15 residues. V was pared by 1 base and J by 3 bases, with 2 bases of the junction left unmatched. The CDR3 protein is CASSLRTSDTGELFF. The DNA for the CDR3 is TGTGCCAGCAGCTTAAGGACTAGTGACACCGGGGAGCTGTTTTTT.

This sequence joins TRBV18 and TRBJ2-2; D gene uncertain. Deletions cut 0 bases from V and 0 bases from J, with 11 bases between. The CDR3 covers 17 residues. The germline V gene has CDR1 KGHSH and CDR2 LQKENI. CDR3 bases: TGTGCCAGCTCACCACCGAATTGGCTAGCGAACACCGGGGAGCTGTTTTTT. Its translation is CASSPPNWLANTGELFF.

CDR3 region: CASSQEIPLRFSGANVLTF. In nucleotides, the CDR3 is TGTGCCAGCAGCCAAGAAATCCCCCTACGATTCTCTGGGGCCAACGTCCTGACTTTC. The gene calls are TRBV4-2 and TRBJ2-6; D remains ambiguous. Germline CDR1 is LGHNA and CDR2 is YNFKEQ. V shed 0 bases and J shed 0 bases, with 15 bases lying between them. This CDR3 contains 19 residues.